The present entry profiles one TCR beta chain with its context. There is no known antigen for this receptor. No much larger clone exists at a distance of one base, and base qualities are not known. Instrument used: Illumina MiSeq. TCRdb itself trimmed the public reads at Q25 with fastp, ran MiXCR and retained productive beta chains. One record per CDR3 amino acid sequence lists the most common genes and DNA. The sample records about 1,600 distinct CDR3 sequences, around a third of which are singletons. In total, the top ten clones hold roughly 20% of the sample. The data derive from a study of T cell repertoires in enteric fever (dated by TCRdb to 2016 to 2018). For the wider study: Using volunteers experimentally challenged with Salmonella Typhi or Paratyphi A, the study rebuilt the Salmonella-specific repertoire of circulating effector CD4+ T cells. Mass cytometry was used to identify circulating effector CD4+ T cells responding to Salmonella infection. T cell staining, including ex vivo staining, was performed with tetramers loaded with CdtB(105-125) peptide variants (SP110Y, ST110H). In the study, T cell receptor sequencing was integrated with live fluorescence barcoding, mass cytometry and unbiased single-cell cloning.

Broad study findings and their caveats: Among the expanded clonotypes were cross-reactive responses to distantly related Salmonella serovars as well as clones that recognized antigens unique to S. Typhi or S. Paratyphi A. The accumulation of T cells that did not cross-react between serovars appeared to be driven by single amino acid variations in CdtB and PhoN, the immunodominant proteins. The study pinpointed HlyE and CdtB as immunodominant T cell antigens specific to S. Typhi and S. Paratyphi A.

Sample: CCR7- CD38- CD4+ T cells from PBMCs. This TCR came from a human donor with Salmonella enteric fever, either typhoid or paratyphoid (not recorded which).

The CDR3 region has the sequence CASSKAGTLYNEQFF. The DNA is as follows: TGTGCCAGCAGCAAAGCTGGGACCCTGTACAATGAGCAGTTCTTC. The chain uses TRBV21-1 and TRBJ2-1; TRBD1 is the table's D call and was not checked against the DNA. TRBV21-1 is labeled a pseudogene. There are 15 amino acids in the CDR3, from cysteine to phenylalanine inclusive. The entry retains the CDR3 DNA only, 45 bases that are in frame from base 1.